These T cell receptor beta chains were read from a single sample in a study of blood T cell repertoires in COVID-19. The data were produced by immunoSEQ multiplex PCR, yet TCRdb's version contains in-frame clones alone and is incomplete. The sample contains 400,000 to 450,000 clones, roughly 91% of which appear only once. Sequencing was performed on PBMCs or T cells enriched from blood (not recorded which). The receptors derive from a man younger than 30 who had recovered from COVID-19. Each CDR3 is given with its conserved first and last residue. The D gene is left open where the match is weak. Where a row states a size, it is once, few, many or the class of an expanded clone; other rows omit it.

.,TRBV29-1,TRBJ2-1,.,CSVGSGVYEQFF,TGCAGCGTTGGATCGGGGGTTTATGAGCAGTTCTTC
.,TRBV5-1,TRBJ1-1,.,CASSFNMGAGTEAFF,TGCGCCAGCAGCTTCAATATGGGGGCAGGCACTGAAGCTTTCTTT
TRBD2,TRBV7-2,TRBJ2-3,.,CASSLGPPSGGSYTQYF,TGTGCCAGCAGCTTAGGCCCCCCCAGCGGGGGCTCTTATACGCAGTATTTT
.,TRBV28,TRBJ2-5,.,CASSLSGQETQYF,TGTGCCAGCAGTTTAAGCGGACAAGAGACCCAGTACTTC
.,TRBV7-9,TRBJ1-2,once,CASSRTWGYTF,TGTGCCAGCAGTAGGACTTGGGGCTACACCTTC
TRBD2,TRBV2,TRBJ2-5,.,CASSRDYVETQYF,TGTGCCAGCTCCCGGGACTACGTTGAGACCCAGTACTTC
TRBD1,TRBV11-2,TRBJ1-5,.,CASSQTGDSNQPQHF,TGTGCCAGCAGCCAGACAGGGGACAGCAATCAGCCCCAGCATTTT
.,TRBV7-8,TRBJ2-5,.,CASSLGGFETQYF,TGTGCCAGCAGCTTAGGAGGGTTTGAGACCCAGTACTTC
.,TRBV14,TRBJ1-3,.,CASSPTLVPGNTIYF,TGTGCCAGCAGCCCTACTCTAGTTCCTGGAAACACCATATATTTT
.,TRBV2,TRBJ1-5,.,CASTEEGGVNQPQHF,TGTGCCAGCACCGAGGAGGGGGGGGTGAATCAGCCCCAGCATTTT
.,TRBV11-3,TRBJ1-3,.,CASSEKQELENTIYF,TGTGCCAGCAGCGAAAAACAGGAATTGGAAAACACCATATATTTT
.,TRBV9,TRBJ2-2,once,CASSVEASMNTGELFF,TGTGCCAGCAGCGTAGAAGCTAGCATGAACACCGGGGAGCTGTTTTTT
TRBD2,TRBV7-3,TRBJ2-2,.,CASSLYAGETGELFF,TGTGCCAGCAGCTTATACGCGGGAGAGACCGGGGAGCTGTTTTTT
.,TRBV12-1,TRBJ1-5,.,CASRLQGQHLRSNQPQHF,TGTGCCAGCAGACTTCAGGGACAGCACTTAAGGAGCAATCAGCCCCAGCATTTT
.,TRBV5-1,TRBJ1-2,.,CASSLGDEASRGYTF,TGCGCCAGCAGCTTGGGTGATGAGGCTTCTCGTGGCTACACCTTC
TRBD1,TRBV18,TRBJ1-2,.,CASSPRTGGPYGYTF,TGTGCCAGCTCCCCCCGGACAGGGGGCCCCTATGGCTACACCTTC
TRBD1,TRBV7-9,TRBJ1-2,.,CATERGQPASGYTF,TGTGCCACGGAAAGGGGGCAGCCGGCCTCGGGCTACACCTTC
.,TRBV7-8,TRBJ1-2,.,CASSLPGVRGYTF,TGTGCCAGCAGCCTTCCGGGAGTACGGGGCTACACCTTC
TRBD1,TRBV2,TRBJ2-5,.,CASSAGGEETQYF,TGTGCCAGCAGCGCAGGGGGCGAAGAGACCCAGTACTTC
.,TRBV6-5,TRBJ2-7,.,CASRRGAGYEQYF,TGTGCCAGCCGCCGCGGGGCCGGGTACGAGCAGTACTTC
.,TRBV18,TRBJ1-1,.,CASSPFEGNTEAFF,TGTGCCAGCTCACCGTTCGAGGGGAACACTGAAGCTTTCTTT
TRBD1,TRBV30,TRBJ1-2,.,CAWVLRGAYTF,TGTGCCTGGGTCCTCAGGGGGGCCTACACCTTC
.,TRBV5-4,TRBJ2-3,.,CASSRGQSGDTQYF,TGTGCCAGCAGCCGAGGACAGTCCGGGGATACGCAGTATTTT
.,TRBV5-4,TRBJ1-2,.,CASGTSREEYGYTF,TGTGCCAGCGGCACGTCCAGGGAAGAATATGGCTACACCTTC
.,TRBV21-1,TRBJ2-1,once,CASSSTRSGSSYNEQFF,TGTGCCAGCAGCAGCACTCGAAGCGGGAGCTCCTACAATGAGCAGTTCTTC
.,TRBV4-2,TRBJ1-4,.,CASSLPPGQTNEKLFF,TGTGCCAGCAGCCTACCTCCGGGACAAACTAATGAAAAACTGTTTTTT
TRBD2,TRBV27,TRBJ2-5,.,CASTLSGRAGETQYF,TGTGCCAGCACCCTTAGCGGGAGGGCCGGGGAGACCCAGTACTTC
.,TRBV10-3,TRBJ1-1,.,CAISPGGTEAFF,TGTGCCATCAGTCCGGGGGGGACTGAAGCTTTCTTT
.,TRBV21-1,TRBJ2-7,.,CASSLYGGGSYEQYF,TGTGCCAGCAGCCTGTATGGAGGGGGCAGTTACGAGCAGTACTTC
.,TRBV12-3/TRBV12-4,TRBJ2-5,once,CASRGGDQETQYF,TGTGCCAGCAGAGGAGGGGATCAAGAGACCCAGTACTTC
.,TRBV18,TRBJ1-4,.,CASSPYRDQDEKLFF,TGTGCCAGCTCACCTTACAGGGACCAGGATGAAAAACTGTTTTTT
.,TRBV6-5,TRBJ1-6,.,CASSPQGPNSPLHF,TGTGCCAGCAGCCCACAGGGTCCTAATTCACCCCTCCACTTT
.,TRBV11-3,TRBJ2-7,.,CASSLDPRVEQYF,TGTGCCAGCAGCTTAGATCCGAGGGTCGAGCAGTACTTC
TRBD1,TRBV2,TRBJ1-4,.,CASSGQGGFNEKLFF,TGTGCCAGCAGTGGCCAGGGGGGATTTAATGAAAAACTGTTTTTT
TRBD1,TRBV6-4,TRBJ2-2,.,CASSDSGTGNTGELFF,TGTGCCAGCAGTGACTCCGGGACAGGGAACACCGGGGAGCTGTTTTTT
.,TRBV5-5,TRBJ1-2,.,CASSLRGYFNYGYTF,TGTGCCAGCAGCTTGCGGGGGTACTTTAACTATGGCTACACCTTC
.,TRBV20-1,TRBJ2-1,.,CSASGDSYNEQFF,TGCAGTGCTAGTGGCGACTCCTACAATGAGCAGTTCTTC
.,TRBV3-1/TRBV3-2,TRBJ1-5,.,CASSQDRQPQHF,TGTGCCAGCAGCCAAGACAGGCAGCCCCAGCATTTT
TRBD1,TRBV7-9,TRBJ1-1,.,CASSDDRGDEAFF,TGTGCCAGCAGCGACGACAGGGGTGATGAAGCTTTCTTT
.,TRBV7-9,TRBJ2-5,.,CASSLEGSGETQYF,TGTGCCAGCAGCTTAGAAGGATCGGGAGAGACCCAGTACTTC
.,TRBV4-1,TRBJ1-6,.,CASSQDIMEGRYNSPLHF,TGCGCCAGCAGCCAAGATATTATGGAAGGGAGGTATAATTCACCCCTCCACTTT
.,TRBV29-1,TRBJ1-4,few,CSVAGLRGEKLFF,TGCAGCGTTGCTGGGCTAAGGGGGGAAAAACTGTTTTTT
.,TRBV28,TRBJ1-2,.,CASSLDLTANYGYTF,TGTGCCAGCAGCCTAGACTTGACAGCTAACTATGGCTACACCTTC
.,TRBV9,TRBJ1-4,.,CASSVGGSLGEKLFF,TGTGCCAGCAGCGTAGGAGGGAGTCTGGGTGAAAAACTGTTTTTT
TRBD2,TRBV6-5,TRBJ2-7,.,CASRTSGSNEQYF,TGTGCCAGCAGGACTAGCGGGAGCAACGAGCAGTACTTC
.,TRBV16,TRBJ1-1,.,CASSQTRGPGTEAFF,TGTGCCAGCAGCCAGACCCGCGGGCCGGGGACTGAAGCTTTCTTT
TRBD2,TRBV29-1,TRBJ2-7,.,CSVVVRLADYEQYF,TGCAGCGTTGTCGTTAGACTAGCGGACTACGAGCAGTACTTC
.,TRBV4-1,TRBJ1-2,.,CASSQPLRGGGYTF,TGCGCCAGCAGCCAACCGTTGAGGGGAGGGGGCTACACCTTC
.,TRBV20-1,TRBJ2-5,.,CSAAGKTQYF,TGCAGTGCCGCGGGAAAGACCCAGTACTTC
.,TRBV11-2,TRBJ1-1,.,CASSLLYQRAFF,TGTGCCAGCAGCCTCCTCTATCAAAGAGCTTTCTTT